A selection of T cell receptor beta chains follows, all from one sample in a study of blood T cell repertoires in COVID-19. Generated by immunoSEQ multiplex PCR, the TCRdb table keeps only in-frame clones and is missing some. The profile shows some 200,000 clones, 88% of them singletons. The sequencing sample was made of peripheral blood. These receptors came from a man aged 35-49 years with active or convalescent COVID-19. Both conserved end residues are part of each CDR3. A D gene is named only where the DNA matches it firmly. Part of the rows lack a size; the others show once, few, many or a class for expanded clones.

clone size	J gene	D gene	V gene	CDR3 DNA	CDR3 protein
.	TRBJ2-7	TRBD1	TRBV6-6	TGTGCCAGCAGAACCGGGACAGGGCTCGACGAGCAGTACTTC	CASRTGTGLDEQYF
.	TRBJ2-1	.	TRBV14	TGTGCCAGCAGCCTAGGGGTTCAGGGCAATGAGCAGTTCTTC	CASSLGVQGNEQFF
.	TRBJ2-7	.	TRBV7-2	TGTGCCAGCAGCCTACTGCGGGGCGGCGAGCAGTACTTC	CASSLLRGGEQYF
.	TRBJ1-5	TRBD1	TRBV7-8	TGTGCCAGCAGCCTGATGGACAGGGAGGGCAATCAGCCCCAGCATTTT	CASSLMDREGNQPQHF
.	TRBJ2-3	TRBD1	TRBV13	TGTGCCAGCAGCCAAATGACAGGGGAAGAAGATACGCAGTATTTT	CASSQMTGEEDTQYF
.	TRBJ2-1	.	TRBV27	TGTGCCAGCAGCGAGCGGTGGGCCCACAATGAGCAGTTCTTC	CASSERWAHNEQFF
.	TRBJ1-1	.	TRBV4-1	TGCGCCAGCAGCCACAGGAACACTGAAGCTTTCTTT	CASSHRNTEAFF
.	TRBJ1-3	TRBD1	TRBV7-6	TGTGCCAGCAGCTCAATGGCAGGGGGCCCTGGAAACACCATATATTTT	CASSSMAGGPGNTIYF
.	TRBJ1-3	.	TRBV6-5	TGTGCCAGCAGCAGAAGTCTGATCTCTAACACCATATATTTT	CASSRSLISNTIYF
.	TRBJ2-7	.	TRBV7-2	TGTGCCAGCAGCTTGGGGGCTAGCTTCGAGCAGTACTTC	CASSLGASFEQYF
few	TRBJ2-2	.	TRBV6-2/TRBV6-3	TGTGCCAGCAGTTTGGACAGCTTTTCCACCGGGGAGCTGTTTTTT	CASSLDSFSTGELFF